The 13 T cell receptor beta chains in this list originate from one sample, sequenced in a study of blood T cell repertoires in COVID-19. Clones were sequenced by immunoSEQ multiplex PCR, and TCRdb holds only the in-frame ones, with some missing. The sample records around 99,000 clones, 90% being singletons. The sequencing input was peripheral blood. The receptors derive from a human donor in a cohort sampled during active COVID-19.

This chain joins TRBV28 and TRBJ1-2; 7 nucleotides line up with TRBD1. Germline V gene data show CDR1 as MDHEN and CDR2 as SYDVKM. J gave up 10 bases and V 5 bases, and 13 bases lay outside the gene matches. There are 14 residues in the CDR3. CDR3 sequence reads: CASSVYSGQMTYTF. The CDR3 coding sequence is TGTGCCAGCAGTGTTTACTCGGGACAGATGACCTACACCTTC.

The chain combines TRBV15 with TRBJ1-4; no clear D. The CDR3 is 18 residues long. V was pared by 0 bases and J by 3 bases, with 17 bases between. Germline CDR1 is LNHNV and CDR2 is YYDKDF (reference sequence). CDR3: CATSRDIGGAAANEKLFF. In DNA form, the CDR3 reads TGTGCCACCAGCAGAGATATCGGTGGAGCGGCAGCTAATGAAAAACTGTTTTTT.

Remarks on this clone: An end of the junction does not agree with germline; a read error may underlie this. This chain links TRBV6-2 or TRBV6-3 with TRBJ2-7; D possibly corresponds to TRBD2 (5 bases). Per germline, CDR1 MNHEY and CDR2 SVGEGT. CDR3 length equals 16 residues. CDR3 sequence (DNA): TGTGCCAGCAGTTACTCTTCTAGCCCTGGGTCCTTCGAGCAGTACTTC. It translates to CASSYSSSPGSFEQYF.

V usage is TRBV6-1 and J usage is TRBJ1-2; no reliable D call. Germline V gives CDR1 MNHNS, CDR2 SASEGT. Trimming shortened V by 1 base and J by 5 bases, and 11 bases separated the two germline ends. CDR3 size: 14 residues. CDR3 DNA sequence: TGTGCCAGCAGTGAAGTGGGCGCAAAGTATGGCTACACCTTC. Protein: CASSEVGAKYGYTF.

The CDR3 nucleotides read TGTGCCAGCAGCTCAGACAGCTCACTCTCCTACGAGCAGTACTTC. Translated, it gives CASSSDSSLSYEQYF. The rearrangement uses TRBV5-5 and TRBJ2-7, with D tentatively TRBD1 (5 bases). CDR3 length equals 15 residues. Trimming took 3 bases from V and 0 from J, leaving 13 bases between them. CDR1 is SGHKS, CDR2 YYEKEE, per germline (reference sequence).

The J gene is TRBJ2-5, the V gene TRBV11-2, with TRBD1 identical over 9 bases. Trimming at V came to 3 bases and at J to 5 bases, leaving 4 bases not matched to a gene. Germline values: CDR1 SGHAT, CDR2 FQNNGV. This CDR3 region has 14 residues. CDR3: CASSLTGGEETQYF. CDR3 DNA sequence: TGTGCCAGCAGCTTGACAGGGGGGGAGGAGACCCAGTACTTC.

This chain connects TRBV18 to TRBJ2-3; 7 nucleotides line up with TRBD1. Per germline, CDR1 KGHSH and CDR2 LQKENI. V trimming: 6 bases; J trimming: 4 bases; junction bases outside the gene matches: 4. The CDR3 totals 13 residues. This chain's CDR3 is CASSPDRADTQYF. CDR3 sequence (DNA): TGTGCCAGCTCCCCAGACAGGGCAGATACGCAGTATTTT.

This chain connects TRBV9 to TRBJ2-7; no definite D call. Germline values: CDR1 SGDLS, CDR2 YYNGEE. Trimming cost V 0 bases and J 7 bases, with 14 bases left between them. The CDR3 covers 14 residues. CDR3 DNA sequence: TGTGCCAGCAGCGTAGGAGGCGGTTTGCGGGAGCAGTACTTC. Translation: CASSVGGGLREQYF.

This CDR3 reads CASRSTGTAGNTIYF. The CDR3 region has the DNA TGCGCCAGCAGGTCAACAGGGACGGCTGGAAACACCATATATTTT. This rearrangement joins TRBV5-1 to TRBJ1-3, with D possibly matching TRBD1 (6 bases). The CDR3 length is 15 residues. The germline V gene has CDR1 SGHRS and CDR2 YFSETQ. With 5 bases removed from V and 2 bases from J, the gap between germline ends came to 14 bases.

The rearrangement joins TRBV6-5 to TRBJ2-7; 7 bases match TRBD1. The CDR3 has 15 amino acids. Germline V CDR1 and CDR2: MNHEY, SVGAGI. Trimming took 4 bases from V and 1 from J; bases not matched to a gene: 7. CDR3 in amino acids: CASSSMTGRSYEQYF. The CDR3 region has the DNA TGTGCCAGCAGTTCTATGACAGGGAGATCCTACGAGCAGTACTTC.

This chain connects TRBV6-5 to TRBJ1-1; 8 positions agree with TRBD1. V gave up 6 bases and J gave up 3 bases; unmatched junction bases: 3. CDR1 and CDR2 from the germline V gene are MNHEY and SVGAGI. The CDR3 spans 13 residues. The CDR3 sequence is CASSLQGDTEAFF. DNA of the CDR3: TGTGCCAGCAGCTTACAGGGGGACACTGAAGCTTTCTTT.

This sequence joins TRBV5-6 and TRBJ1-6, with D unresolved. CDR3 size: 15 residues. CDR1 is SGHDT and CDR2 is YYEEEE in the germline V gene. V was clipped by 0 bases and J by 10 bases, with 14 bases between them. CDR3 coding DNA: TGTGCCAGCAGCTTGGGAGGTAAAACCGGGTCACCCCTCCACTTT. Translation: CASSLGGKTGSPLHF.

This clone was seen once. The chain is built from TRBV28 and TRBJ1-3, with TRBD1 matching over 10 bases. The V gene end was trimmed by 6 bases and the J gene end by 7 bases; junction bases not matched to a gene: 9. Germline V gives CDR1 MDHEN, CDR2 SYDVKM. The CDR3 has 15 residues. The DNA for the CDR3 is TGTGCCAGCAGCACAGACAGGGGGCGGCTGAACACCATATATTTT. Its protein product is CASSTDRGRLNTIYF.